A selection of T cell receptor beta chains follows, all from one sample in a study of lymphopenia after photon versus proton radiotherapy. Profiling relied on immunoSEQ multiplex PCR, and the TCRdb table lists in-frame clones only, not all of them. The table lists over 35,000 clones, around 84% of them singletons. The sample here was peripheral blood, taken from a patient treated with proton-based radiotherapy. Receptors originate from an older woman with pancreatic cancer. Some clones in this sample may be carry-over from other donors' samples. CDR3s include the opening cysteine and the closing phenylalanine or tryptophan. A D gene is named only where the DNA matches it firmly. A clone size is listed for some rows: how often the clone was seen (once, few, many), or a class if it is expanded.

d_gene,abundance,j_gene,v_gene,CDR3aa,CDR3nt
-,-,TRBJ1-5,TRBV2,CASSVTGIQPQHF,TGTGCCAGCAGTGTAACAGGAATACAGCCCCAGCATTTT
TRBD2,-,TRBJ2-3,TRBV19,CASSNGASGGGDTQYF,TGTGCCAGTAGTAATGGGGCTAGCGGAGGAGGAGATACGCAGTATTTT
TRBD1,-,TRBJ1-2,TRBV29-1,CSVEGRDRGDYGYTF,TGCAGCGTTGAAGGAAGGGACAGGGGAGACTATGGCTACACCTTC
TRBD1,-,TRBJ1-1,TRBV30,CAWSVRTGLGTEAFF,TGTGCCTGGAGTGTAAGGACAGGGTTGGGCACTGAAGCTTTCTTT
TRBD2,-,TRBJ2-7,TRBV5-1,CASSLGAGGVYEQYF,TGCGCCAGCAGCTTGGGGGCGGGAGGGGTCTACGAGCAGTACTTC
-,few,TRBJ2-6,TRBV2,CASSSLHLEAGANVLTF,TGTGCCAGCAGTTCGCTCCACCTAGAAGCTGGGGCCAACGTCCTGACTTTC
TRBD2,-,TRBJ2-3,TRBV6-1,CASSEDKGGSDTQYF,TGTGCCAGCAGTGAAGATAAGGGAGGGTCAGATACGCAGTATTTT
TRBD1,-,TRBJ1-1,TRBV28,CASSSGDRVGTEAFF,TGTGCCAGCAGTTCGGGAGACAGGGTTGGCACTGAAGCTTTCTTT
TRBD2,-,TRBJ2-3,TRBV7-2,CASSLATTSVSTDTQYF,TGTGCCAGCAGCTTAGCTACGACTAGCGTAAGCACAGATACGCAGTATTTT
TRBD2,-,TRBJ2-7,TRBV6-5,CASSYARTSGSYEQYF,TGTGCCAGCAGTTACGCCAGGACTAGCGGGAGCTACGAGCAGTACTTC
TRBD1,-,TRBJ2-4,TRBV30,CAWAAGTGQNIQYF,TGTGCCTGGGCAGCCGGGACAGGACAAAACATTCAGTACTTC
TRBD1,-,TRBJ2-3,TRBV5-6,CASSLGTGGADTQYF,TGTGCCAGCAGCTTGGGGACAGGGGGAGCAGATACGCAGTATTTT
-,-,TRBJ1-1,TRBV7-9,CASSLTGSPNTEAFF,TGTGCCAGCAGCCTAACAGGGTCACCGAACACTGAAGCTTTCTTT
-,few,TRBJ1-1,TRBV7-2,CASKAETEAFF,TGTGCCAGCAAGGCGGAGACTGAAGCTTTCTTT